This passage covers 16 T cell receptor beta chains from one sample sequenced in a study of blood T cell repertoires in COVID-19. The data were produced by immunoSEQ multiplex PCR, yet TCRdb's version contains in-frame clones alone and is incomplete. The sample records 300,000 to 400,000 clones, more than 75% being singletons. Sequencing input: peripheral blood. These receptors were taken from a man aged 45-65 years with active or convalescent COVID-19.

This clone has only one observation. The chain uses TRBV10-1 and TRBJ2-1; TRBD1 is a possible D gene (5 bases). Trimming took off 3 bases at V and 4 bases at J, with 7 bases between the two ends. The CDR3 totals 13 residues. Germline CDR1 reads WNHNN; CDR2 reads SYGVQD (reference sequence). This CDR3 is CASSESGYNEQFF. CDR3 coding DNA: TGCGCCAGCAGTGAATCAGGGTACAATGAGCAGTTCTTC.

The genes are TRBV6-6 and TRBJ2-7; 7 bases fit TRBD1. V was pared by 3 bases and J by 7 bases, with 12 bases of the junction left unmatched. The CDR3 runs to 15 residues. The V gene's germline CDR1 is MNHNY and CDR2 SVGAGI (reference sequence). The DNA of the CDR3 is TGTGCCAGCAGTTATCGAGGGACAGCCGTTTTTGAGCAGTACTTC. Protein sequence: CASSYRGTAVFEQYF.

V and J are TRBV2 and TRBJ1-2; 11 nucleotides agree with TRBD1. The trim removed 10 bases at V and 8 bases at J, leaving 15 bases unmatched. Germline CDR1 SNHLY, CDR2 FYNNEI. The CDR3 is made up of 15 amino acids. In DNA, the CDR3 is TGTGCCACCAGCAGCTTCGGACAGGGGGCCTTCGGCTACACCTTC. Translation: CATSSFGQGAFGYTF. The full variable domain, with the rest looked up from reference TRBV2 and TRBJ1-2, is EPEVTQTPSHQVTQMGQEVILRCVPISNHLYFYWYRQILGQKVEFLVSFYNNEISEKSEIFDDQFSVERPDGSNFTLKIRSTKLEDSAMYFCATSSFGQGAFGYTFGSGTRLTVV.

The chain employs TRBV7-8 and TRBJ1-1; D possibly corresponds to TRBD1 (6 bases). The CDR3 loop spans 16 amino acids. CDR1 and CDR2 from the germline V gene are SGHVS and FQNEAQ. Trimming pared 1 base from V and 5 bases from J, leaving 17 bases between. DNA for the CDR3: TGTGCCAGCAGCTTAGGGGGGGGGCCGTTTGAGACTGAAGCTTTCTTT. Translation: CASSLGGGPFETEAFF.

This rearrangement joins TRBV3-1 (or the pseudogene TRBV3-2) to TRBJ2-1, with 7 nucleotides matching TRBD1. Unmatched junction bases numbered 12, after V lost 4 bases and J lost 3 bases. From germline, CDR1 is LGHDT and CDR2 YNNKEL (reference sequence). The CDR3 runs to 17 residues. CDR3 loop: CASSLQGDKGYYNEQFF. The CDR3 coding sequence is TGTGCCAGCAGCCTTCAGGGGGATAAGGGATACTACAATGAGCAGTTCTTC.

The rearrangement uses TRBV6-6 and TRBJ1-2, with D possibly matching TRBD1 (6 bases). From germline, CDR1 is MNHNY and CDR2 SVGAGI (reference sequence). The CDR3 runs 16 residues. V was pared by 2 bases and J by 8 bases, with 21 bases between. DNA of the CDR3: TGTGCCAGCAGTTACCCCCAGGGGCCAATGGTCGAAGGCTACACCTTC. Amino acid sequence: CASSYPQGPMVEGYTF.

The V and J genes are TRBV4-3 and TRBJ2-7; D might be TRBD1 (5 bases). Germline lookup yields CDR1 LGHNA and CDR2 YSLEER. The length of the CDR3 is 16 residues. V gave up 4 bases and J gave up 2 bases, with 18 bases separating them. As DNA, the CDR3 is TGCGCCAGCAGCCGAACCGTTTTTAAGGGGCCCTACGAGCAGTACTTC. It codes for CASSRTVFKGPYEQYF.

In its sample, this clone was seen a few times. This chain joins TRBV5-6 and TRBJ1-2; unclear D gene. The CDR3 is 11 residues long. V shed 4 bases and J shed 4 bases, with 5 bases lying between them. CDR1 is SGHDT and CDR2 is YYEEEE in the germline V gene. CDR3 bases: TGTGCCAGCAGCGCAGGCTATGGCTACACCTTC. Its protein product is CASSAGYGYTF.

This sequence joins TRBV3-1 (or the pseudogene TRBV3-2) and TRBJ1-5, with D possibly being TRBD1 (5 bases). With 1 base removed from V and 5 bases from J, the gap between germline ends came to 6 bases. This CDR3 comprises 13 residues. Germline loops: CDR1 LGHDT, CDR2 YNNKEL (reference sequence). CDR3 in amino acids: CASSQATDQPQHF. In DNA, the CDR3 is TGTGCCAGCAGCCAAGCGACAGATCAGCCCCAGCATTTT.

This clone is a singleton in its sample. The rearrangement links TRBV19 to TRBJ2-2; 9 bases agree with TRBD1. From germline, CDR1 is LNHDA and CDR2 SQIVND (reference sequence). V trimming: 5 bases; J trimming: 6 bases; junction bases outside the gene matches: 7. CDR3 length: 15 amino acids. CDR3 loop: CASSLQGAIAGELFF. The CDR3 bases are TGTGCCAGTAGTTTACAGGGGGCGATAGCCGGGGAGCTGTTTTTT. Using reference TRBV19 and TRBJ2-2 for the parts outside the CDR3, the full variable domain is DGGITQSPKYLFRKEGQNVTLSCEQNLNHDAMYWYRQDPGQGLRLIYYSQIVNDFQKGDIAEGYSVSREKKESFPLTVTSAQKNPTAFYLCASSLQGAIAGELFFGEGSRLTVL.

The gene calls are TRBV5-6 and TRBJ2-3; D possibly corresponds to TRBD2 (6 bases). V lost 0 bases and J lost 4, with 15 bases in between. Per germline, CDR1 SGHDT and CDR2 YYEEEE. The CDR3 covers 16 residues. CDR3 residues: CASSLEGAGGADTQYF. The CDR3, as DNA: TGTGCCAGCAGCTTGGAAGGAGCGGGCGGGGCAGATACGCAGTATTTT.

The chain is built from TRBV12-3 or TRBV12-4 and TRBJ1-1, with a weak D call TRBD1 (5 bases). V dropped 6 bases and J dropped 6 bases, with 14 bases sitting between them. There are 13 residues in the CDR3. CDR3 sequence reads: CASSRQRDAEAFF. The CDR3 coding sequence is TGTGCCAGCAGCAGACAGCGAGACGCTGAAGCTTTCTTT.

The CDR3 sequence is CASSTGTGGNTDTQYF. CDR3 DNA: TGTGCCAGCAGCACTGGGACAGGGGGGAACACAGATACGCAGTATTTT. The chain combines TRBV7-3 with TRBJ2-3; 11 bases are a match to TRBD1. This CDR3 has 16 amino acids. The V segment lost 5 bases and the J segment 2 bases; nucleotides outside the gene matches: 6. Germline CDR1 reads SGHTA; CDR2 reads FQGTGA.

The rearrangement links TRBV9 to TRBJ2-1; D possibly corresponds to TRBD2 (5 bases). The CDR3 sequence is 15 residues long. Germline CDR1 is SGDLS and CDR2 is YYNGEE. Trimming took 2 bases from V and 5 from J, leaving 14 bases between them. As DNA, the CDR3 is TGTGCCAGCAGCGTTCTCTCGGACGGGGACAATGAGCAGTTCTTC. Protein: CASSVLSDGDNEQFF.

V and J are TRBV5-4 and TRBJ2-3, with D unresolved. The CDR3 is made up of 12 amino acids. In germline, CDR1 is SGHNT, CDR2 YYREEE (reference sequence). The germline V and J ends were trimmed by 4 bases and 6 bases, with 9 bases remaining between them. CDR3 nucleotide sequence: TGTGCCAGCAGCCTTAACGAGGATACGCAGTATTTT. This translates into CASSLNEDTQYF.

The CDR3 here is CSVLRGENIQYF. The CDR3, as DNA: TGCAGCGTTTTACGGGGGGAAAACATTCAGTACTTC. The J gene is TRBJ2-4, the V gene TRBV29-1; 7 bases line up with TRBD2. The CDR3 contains 12 residues. V shed 5 bases and J 5 bases; nucleotides not matched to a gene: 3. Germline assignment: CDR1 SQVTM and CDR2 ANQGSEA.